This T cell receptor beta chain was observed in a study of CD8+ T cells in alopecia areata. General study results and limits: Sharing of TCR sequences between patients (possibly for HLA-related reasons) was less clear than in mice. Normal scalp showed lower clonality than lesional scalp, especially alopecia totalis/universalis.

As for this clone: Its antigen is unidentified.

RNA, once extracted, was reverse transcribed into cDNA for use as the sequencing template. Here immunoSEQ multiplex PCR was the method, and the copy in TCRdb shows in-frame clones only, minus some. The sample holds around 120,000 clones, around 48% seen once. Peripheral blood, together with lesional scalp punch biopsies, was collected from alopecia areata patients. This sequence was found in a human donor with alopecia areata. The sample comprised NKG2D-low CD8+ T cells sorted from blood.

CDR3 DNA sequence: TGTGCCAGCAGTCAAACCGCGGGGGGGATCACAGATACGCAGTATTTT. Protein sequence: CASSQTAGGITDTQYF. The chain employs TRBV7-8 and TRBJ2-3; TRBD2 aligns across 9 bases. J lost 2 bases, V lost 6 bases, and 9 bases had no gene match. The CDR3 totals 16 residues. Looked up from germline, CDR1 is SGHVS and CDR2 is FQNEAQ.